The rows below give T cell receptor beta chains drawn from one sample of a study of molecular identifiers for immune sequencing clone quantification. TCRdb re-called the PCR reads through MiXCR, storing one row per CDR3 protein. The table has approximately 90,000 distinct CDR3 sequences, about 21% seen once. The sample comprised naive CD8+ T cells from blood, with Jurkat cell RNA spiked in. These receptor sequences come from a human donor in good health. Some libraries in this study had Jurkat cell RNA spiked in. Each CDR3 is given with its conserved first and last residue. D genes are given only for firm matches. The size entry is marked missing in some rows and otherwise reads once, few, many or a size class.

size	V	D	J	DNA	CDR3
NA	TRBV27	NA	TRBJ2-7	TGTGCCAGCAGTTCTAGGGGGATCGGGGCCCTTTACTACGAGCAGTACTTC	CASSSRGIGALYYEQYF
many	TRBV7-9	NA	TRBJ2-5	TGTGCCAGCAGCTTAGGGGAGGGGGTAGAAGAGACCCAGTACTTC	CASSLGEGVEETQYF
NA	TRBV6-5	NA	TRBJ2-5	TGTGCCAGCAGTACTCACGGGGAGTGGGCAGAGAGCTCTAAAGAGACCCAGTACTTC	CASSTHGEWAESSKETQYF
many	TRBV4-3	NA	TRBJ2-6	TGCGCCAGCAGCCCCGCTCAGGGATCTGGGGCCAACGTCCTGACTTTC	CASSPAQGSGANVLTF
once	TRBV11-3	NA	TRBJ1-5	TGTGCCAGCAGCTCCAAGCGTTTCAATCAGCCCAAGCATTTT	CASSSKRFNQPKHF
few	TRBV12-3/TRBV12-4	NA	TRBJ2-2	TGTGCCAGCAGTTTAGCCAGGGCCACCGGGGAGCTGTTTTTT	CASSLARATGELFF
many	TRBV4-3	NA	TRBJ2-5	TGCGCCAGCAGCCCCGGCCTAACGGGTGAGACCCAGTACTTC	CASSPGLTGETQYF
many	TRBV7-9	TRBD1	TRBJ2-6	TGTGCCAGCAGCCTACCAGGCGACAGGGGTAGCTCTGGGGCCAACGTCCTGACTTTC	CASSLPGDRGSSGANVLTF
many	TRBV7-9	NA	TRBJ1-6	TGTGCCAGCAGCGTATCAGGCCCGATCCCTTCACCCCTCCACTTT	CASSVSGPIPSPLHF
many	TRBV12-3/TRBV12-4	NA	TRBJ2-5	TGTGCCAGCAGTTTTGGCGTGCAAGAGACCCAGTACTTC	CASSFGVQETQYF
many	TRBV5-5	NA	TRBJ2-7	TGTGCCAGCGAAGGGGGGGATCGTAACGAGCAGTACTTC	CASEGGDRNEQYF
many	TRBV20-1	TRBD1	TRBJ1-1	TGCAGTGCAGACAGGGACACTGAAGCTTTCTTT	CSADRDTEAFF
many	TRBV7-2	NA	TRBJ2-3	TGTGCCAGCAGCTTAGCCGCGGGACAGAGCACAGATACGCAGTATTTT	CASSLAAGQSTDTQYF
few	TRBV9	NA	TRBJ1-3	TGTGCCAGCAGCGCCCGACCGGACAGAATCTCTGGAAACACCATATATTTT	CASSARPDRISGNTIYF
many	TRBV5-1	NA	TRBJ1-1	TGCGCCAGCAGCTTGAGTGGGCCTATGAACACTGAAGCTTTCTTT	CASSLSGPMNTEAFF
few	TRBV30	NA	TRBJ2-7	TGTGCCTGGAGAGGAGGCGCGGGCTACGAGCAGTACTTC	CAWRGGAGYEQYF
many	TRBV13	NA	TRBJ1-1	TGTGCCAGCAGCTACGGACAGTTCGGAGGTACTGAAGCTTTCTTT	CASSYGQFGGTEAFF
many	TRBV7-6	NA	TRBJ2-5	TGTGCCAGCAGCTTAAGTACCAGGGGCCAAGAGACCCAGTACTTC	CASSLSTRGQETQYF
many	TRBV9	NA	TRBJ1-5	TGTGCCAGCAGCAACGACAGTTACAGCAATCAGCCCCAGCATTTT	CASSNDSYSNQPQHF
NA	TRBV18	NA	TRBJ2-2	TGTGCCAGCTCCCAACGGTGGGAAGGATACACCGGGGAGCTGTTTTTT	CASSQRWEGYTGELFF
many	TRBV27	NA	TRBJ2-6	TGTGCCAGCAGTTTAACTGGGGCCAACGTCCTGACTTTC	CASSLTGANVLTF
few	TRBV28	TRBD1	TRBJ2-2	TGTGCCAGCAGTTCAGAGGACAGGGGAAGGACCGGGGAGCTGTTTTTT	CASSSEDRGRTGELFF
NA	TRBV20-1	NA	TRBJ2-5	TGCAGTGCCCCCGGAGGAGAGACCCAGTACTTC	CSAPGGETQYF
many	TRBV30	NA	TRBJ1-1	TGTGCCTGGAGTCAAGGAGGGAACACTGAAGCTTTCTTT	CAWSQGGNTEAFF
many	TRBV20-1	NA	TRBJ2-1	TGCAGTGCTAGAGGAGGTGGCCATGAGCAGTTCTTC	CSARGGGHEQFF
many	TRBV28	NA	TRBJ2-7	TGTGCCAGCAGTTTGCCGCCGGTCTACGAGCAGTACTTC	CASSLPPVYEQYF
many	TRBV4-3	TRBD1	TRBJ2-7	TGCGCCAGCAGCCAAGGGACAGGGGGCGTGAACGAGCAGTACTTC	CASSQGTGGVNEQYF
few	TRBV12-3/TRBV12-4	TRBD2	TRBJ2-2	TGTGCCAGCAGTCCTACTAGCGGGAGATTCACCGGGGAGCTGTTTTTT	CASSPTSGRFTGELFF
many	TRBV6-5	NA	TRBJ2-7	TGTGCCAGCAGAACAGGACGGAACTACGAGCAGTACTTC	CASRTGRNYEQYF
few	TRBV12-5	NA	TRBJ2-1	TGTGCTAGTGGTTTGGGCTTTGAGCAGTTCTTC	CASGLGFEQFF
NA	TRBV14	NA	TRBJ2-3	TGTGCCAGCAGCCAAATCCGGGGAAGCACAGATACGCAGTATTTT	CASSQIRGSTDTQYF
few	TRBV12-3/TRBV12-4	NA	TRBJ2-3	TGTGCCAGCAGTTTGTCGGGATGGGGCACAGATACGCAGTATTTT	CASSLSGWGTDTQYF
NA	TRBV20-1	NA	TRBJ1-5	TGCAGTGTCTTGGACGGGGAATATAGCAATCAGCCCCAGCATTTT	CSVLDGEYSNQPQHF
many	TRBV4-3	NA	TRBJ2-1	TGCGCCAGCAGCCAAGATTGGTTTGGGGCCAGCTCCTACAATGAGCAGTTCTTC	CASSQDWFGASSYNEQFF
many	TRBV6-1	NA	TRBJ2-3	TGTGCCAGCAGTGAAGGGTCTAGCACAGATACGCAGTATTTT	CASSEGSSTDTQYF
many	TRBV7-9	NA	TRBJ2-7	TGTGCCATCCGGGCAGCGAGCTCCTACGAGCAGTACTTC	CAIRAASSYEQYF
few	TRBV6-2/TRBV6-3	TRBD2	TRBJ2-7	TGTGCCAGCGACGGGGGGGAGCCCTACGAGCAGTACTTC	CASDGGEPYEQYF
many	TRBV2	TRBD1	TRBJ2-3	TGTGCCAGCAGTTCCGGGACAGGGACGACAGATACGCAGTATTTT	CASSSGTGTTDTQYF
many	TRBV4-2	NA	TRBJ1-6	TGTGCCAGCAGCCAAGATCTGGACGACGCCTCGCCCCTCCACTTT	CASSQDLDDASPLHF
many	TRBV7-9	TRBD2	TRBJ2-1	TGTGCCAGCAGCTTAGGATCTAGCGGGAGAGTATTGGGGAATGAGCAGTTCTTC	CASSLGSSGRVLGNEQFF
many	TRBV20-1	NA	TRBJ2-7	TGCAGTGCTGGAGACGGGATTCCGTACGAGCAGTACTTC	CSAGDGIPYEQYF
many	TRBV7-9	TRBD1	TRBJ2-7	TGTGCCAGCAGCCCACGAGGGGACAGGGCCCACGAGCAGTACTTC	CASSPRGDRAHEQYF